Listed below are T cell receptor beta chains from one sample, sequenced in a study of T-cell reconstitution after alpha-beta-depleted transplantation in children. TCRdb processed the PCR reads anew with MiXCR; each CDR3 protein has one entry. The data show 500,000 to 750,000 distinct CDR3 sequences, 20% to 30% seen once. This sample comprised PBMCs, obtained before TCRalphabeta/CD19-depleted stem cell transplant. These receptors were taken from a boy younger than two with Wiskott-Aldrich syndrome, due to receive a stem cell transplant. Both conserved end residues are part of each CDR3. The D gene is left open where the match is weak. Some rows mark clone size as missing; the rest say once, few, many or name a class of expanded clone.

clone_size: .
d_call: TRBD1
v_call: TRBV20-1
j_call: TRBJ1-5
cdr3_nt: TGCAGTGCAACCAGGACAGGGGGCTACCAGCAGCCCCAGCATTTT
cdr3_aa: CSATRTGGYQQPQHF

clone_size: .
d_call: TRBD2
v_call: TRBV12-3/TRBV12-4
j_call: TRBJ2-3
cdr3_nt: TGTGCCAGCAGTTACGGCCCCGGGAGGGTAACAGATACGCAGTATTTT
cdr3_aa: CASSYGPGRVTDTQYF

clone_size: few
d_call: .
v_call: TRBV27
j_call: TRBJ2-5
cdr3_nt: TGTGCCAGCAGTCCCCGTTCCCCGGGGACCCAGTACTTC
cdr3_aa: CASSPRSPGTQYF

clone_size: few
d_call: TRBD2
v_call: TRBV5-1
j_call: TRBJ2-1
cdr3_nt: TGTGCCAGCAGCCCGACTAGCAGCTACAATGAGCAGTTCTTC
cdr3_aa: CASSPTSSYNEQFF

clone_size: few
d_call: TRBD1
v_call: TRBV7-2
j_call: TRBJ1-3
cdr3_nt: TGTGCCAGCAGCTTACAGGGGGTATATGGAAACACCATATATTTT
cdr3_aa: CASSLQGVYGNTIYF

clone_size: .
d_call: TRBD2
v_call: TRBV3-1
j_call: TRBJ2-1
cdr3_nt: TGTGCCAGCAGACCCAGACTAGCGGATATCTACAATGAGCAGTTCTTC
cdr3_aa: CASRPRLADIYNEQFF

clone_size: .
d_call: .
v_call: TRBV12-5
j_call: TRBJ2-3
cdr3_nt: TGTGCTAGTGGTTTGGTACAAAGGCGCCCAGATACGCAGTATTTT
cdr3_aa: CASGLVQRRPDTQYF

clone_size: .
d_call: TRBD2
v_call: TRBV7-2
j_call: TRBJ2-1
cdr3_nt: TGTGCCACCCAGACTAGCGGGAGTATATACAATGAGCAGTTCTTC
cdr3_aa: CATQTSGSIYNEQFF

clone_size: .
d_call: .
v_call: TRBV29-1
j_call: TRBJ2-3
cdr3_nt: TGCAGCGTTGGGGGTAGGGGGACAGATACGCAGTATTTT
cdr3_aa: CSVGGRGTDTQYF

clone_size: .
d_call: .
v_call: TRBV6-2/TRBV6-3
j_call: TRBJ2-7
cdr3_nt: TGTGCCAGCAGTGACCAACGGGACCCCGACTACGAGCAGTACTTC
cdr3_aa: CASSDQRDPDYEQYF

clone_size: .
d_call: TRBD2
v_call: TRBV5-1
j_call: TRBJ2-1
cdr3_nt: TGCGCCAGCAGCTGGGACTTAGCGGGCGTGAATGAGCAGTTCTTC
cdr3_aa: CASSWDLAGVNEQFF

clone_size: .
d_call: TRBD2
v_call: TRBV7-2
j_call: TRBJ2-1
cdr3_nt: TGTGCCAGCAGCTCGGAGGGACTAGCGGAATACAATGAGCAGTTCTTC
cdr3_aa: CASSSEGLAEYNEQFF

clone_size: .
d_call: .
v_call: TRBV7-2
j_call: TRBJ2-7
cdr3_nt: TGTGCCAGCAGCTTAGTTGTCCTCGGGTACTACGAGCAGTACTTC
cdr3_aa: CASSLVVLGYYEQYF

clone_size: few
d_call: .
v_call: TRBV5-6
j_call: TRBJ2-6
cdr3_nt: TGTGCCAGCACCTTGTACAGGGTATCTGGGGCCAACGTCCTGACTTTC
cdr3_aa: CASTLYRVSGANVLTF

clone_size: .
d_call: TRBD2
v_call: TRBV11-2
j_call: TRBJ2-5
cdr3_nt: TGTGCCAGCAGCTTAGATAGGACTAGCGGGAAAGGCTTGGAGACCCAGTACTTC
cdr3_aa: CASSLDRTSGKGLETQYF

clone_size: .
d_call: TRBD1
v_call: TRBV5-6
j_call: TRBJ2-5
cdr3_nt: TGTGCCAGCAGCCTGACAGGGGTGAAGGAGACCCAGTACTTC
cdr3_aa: CASSLTGVKETQYF

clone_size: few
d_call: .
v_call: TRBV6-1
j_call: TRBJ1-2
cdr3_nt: TGTGCCAGCAGTCAGCAGGAAGGCTATGGCTACACCTTC
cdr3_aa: CASSQQEGYGYTF

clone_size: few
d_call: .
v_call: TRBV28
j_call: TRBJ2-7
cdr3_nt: TGTGCCAGCAAGCTCGGACAGACCTACGAGCAGTACTTC
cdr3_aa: CASKLGQTYEQYF

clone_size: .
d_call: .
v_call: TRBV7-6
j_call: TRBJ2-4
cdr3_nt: TGTGCCAGCAGTCACGAGCCTCGGGGAAACATTCAGTACTTC
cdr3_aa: CASSHEPRGNIQYF

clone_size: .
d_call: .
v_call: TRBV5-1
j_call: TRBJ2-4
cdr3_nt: TGCGCCAGCAGCTTGGCGGGGCCGCCAAACATTCAGTACTTC
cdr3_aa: CASSLAGPPNIQYF

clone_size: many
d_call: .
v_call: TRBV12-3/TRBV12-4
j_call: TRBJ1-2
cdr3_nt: TGTGCCAGCAGTTTTGGGATCAACTATGGCTACACCTTC
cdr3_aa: CASSFGINYGYTF

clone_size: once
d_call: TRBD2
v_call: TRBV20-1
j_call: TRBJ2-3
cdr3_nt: TGCAGTGCGATACACGGTAGCGGGAGACGGACAGATACGCAGTATTTT
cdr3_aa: CSAIHGSGRRTDTQYF

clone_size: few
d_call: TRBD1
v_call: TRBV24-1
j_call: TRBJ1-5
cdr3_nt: TGTGCCACCAGTGTCCCGGGACAGGGTCTGGGTCAGCCCCAGCATTTT
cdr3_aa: CATSVPGQGLGQPQHF

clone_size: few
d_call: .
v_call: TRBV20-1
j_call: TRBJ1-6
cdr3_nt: TGCAGTGCTCGAATTTCGACTGATAATAATTCACCCCTCCACTTT
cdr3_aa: CSARISTDNNSPLHF

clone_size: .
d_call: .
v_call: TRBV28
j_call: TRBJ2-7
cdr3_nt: TGTGCCACCAACAAGCCTGGACTACTCTACGAGCAGTACTTC
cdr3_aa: CATNKPGLLYEQYF

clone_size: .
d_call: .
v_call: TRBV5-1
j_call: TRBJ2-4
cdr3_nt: TGCGCCAGCAGCTGGGGACCTACTAGTTCCCCCATTCAGTACTTC
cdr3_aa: CASSWGPTSSPIQYF

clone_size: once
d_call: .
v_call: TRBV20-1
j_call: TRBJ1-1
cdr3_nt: TGCAGTCTGATTCAAGGGACACAGAACACTGAAGCTTTCTTT
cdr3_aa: CSLIQGTQNTEAFF

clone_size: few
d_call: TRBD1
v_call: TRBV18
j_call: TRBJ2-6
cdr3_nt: TGTGCCAGCTCGCTCGCCCACTTAAGAGGGACAGGGAGCTCTGGGGCCAACGTCCTGACTTTC
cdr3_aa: CASSLAHLRGTGSSGANVLTF

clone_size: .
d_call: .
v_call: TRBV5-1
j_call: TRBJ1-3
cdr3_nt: TGCGCCAGCAGCTTGACACAGGGATCTGGAAACACCATATATTTT
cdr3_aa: CASSLTQGSGNTIYF

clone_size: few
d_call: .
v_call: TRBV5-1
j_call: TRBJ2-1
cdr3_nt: TGCGCCAGCAGCTTGGATGAGGGGACTTACAATGAGCAGTTCTTC
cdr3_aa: CASSLDEGTYNEQFF

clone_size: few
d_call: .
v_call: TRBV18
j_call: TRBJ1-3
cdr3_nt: TGTGCCAGCTCACCTTCAAACTCTGGAAACACCATATATTTT
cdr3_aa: CASSPSNSGNTIYF

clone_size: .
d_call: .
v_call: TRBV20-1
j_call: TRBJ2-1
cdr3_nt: TGCAGTGCTGGGATCACCGATGAGCAGTTCTTC
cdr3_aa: CSAGITDEQFF

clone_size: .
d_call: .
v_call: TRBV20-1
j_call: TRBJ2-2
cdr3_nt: TGCAGTGCCAGGGAGGTAGTCACCGGGGAGCTGTTTTTT
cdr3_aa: CSAREVVTGELFF

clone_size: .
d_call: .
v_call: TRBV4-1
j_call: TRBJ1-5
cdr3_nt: TGCGCCAGCAGCCAAGATGGTAGCAGGGGTTTTAGCTCGGTGGATCAGCCCCAGCATTTT
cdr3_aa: CASSQDGSRGFSSVDQPQHF

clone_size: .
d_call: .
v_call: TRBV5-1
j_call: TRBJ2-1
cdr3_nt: TGCGCCAGCACCCCCGGAGACGAACGCTATGAGCAGTTCTTC
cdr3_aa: CASTPGDERYEQFF

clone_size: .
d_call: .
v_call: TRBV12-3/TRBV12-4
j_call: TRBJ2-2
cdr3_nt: TGTGCCAGCAACCCCGGGCCAGGGGCCGGGGAGCTGTTTTTT
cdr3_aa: CASNPGPGAGELFF

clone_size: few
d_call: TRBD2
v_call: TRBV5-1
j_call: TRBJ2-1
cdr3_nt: TGCGCCAGCAGCTCTCCCCTTAGCGGGAGCCACTACAATGAGCAGTTCTTC
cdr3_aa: CASSSPLSGSHYNEQFF

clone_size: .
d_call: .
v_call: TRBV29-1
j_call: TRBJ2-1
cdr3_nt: TGCAGCGTTGGGTCGGTTCTTTCTCCAGGGGATGAGCAGTTCTTC
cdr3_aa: CSVGSVLSPGDEQFF

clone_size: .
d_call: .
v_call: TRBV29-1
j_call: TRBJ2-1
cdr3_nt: TGCAGCGTTCGGCGGCAGGGACCCTACAATGAGCAGTTCTTC
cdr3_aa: CSVRRQGPYNEQFF

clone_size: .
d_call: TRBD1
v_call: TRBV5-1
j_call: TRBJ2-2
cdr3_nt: TGCGCCAGCAGGGGGTTAACAGGGGGAACCGGGGAGCTGTTTTTT
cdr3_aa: CASRGLTGGTGELFF

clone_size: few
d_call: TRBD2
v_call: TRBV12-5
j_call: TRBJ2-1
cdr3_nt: TGTGCCCTCTACCAACTAGCGGTTTACCACAATGAGCAGTTCTTC
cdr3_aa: CALYQLAVYHNEQFF

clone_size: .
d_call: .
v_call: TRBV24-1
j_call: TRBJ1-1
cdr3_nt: TGTGCCACCAGTGATTTACGGACCGGGCCGGCTTTCTTT
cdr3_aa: CATSDLRTGPAFF

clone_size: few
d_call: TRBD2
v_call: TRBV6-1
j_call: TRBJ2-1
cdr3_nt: TGTGCCAGCAGTGAATCTTGGACTAGCGAGGATTACAATGAGCAGTTCTTC
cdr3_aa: CASSESWTSEDYNEQFF

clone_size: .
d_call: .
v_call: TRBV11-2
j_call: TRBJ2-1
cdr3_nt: TGTGCCAGCAGCTTAGAACGGCGGTGGCTAGCGAACAATGAGCAGTTCTTC
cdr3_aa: CASSLERRWLANNEQFF

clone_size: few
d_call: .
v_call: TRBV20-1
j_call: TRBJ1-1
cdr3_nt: TGCAGTGCTGCTCGGATCAGGGGCTTTGAAGCTTTCTTT
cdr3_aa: CSAARIRGFEAFF

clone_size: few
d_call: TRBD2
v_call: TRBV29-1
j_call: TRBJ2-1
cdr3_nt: TGCAGCGTTAATCTAGCGGGAGGTAATGAGCAGTTCTTC
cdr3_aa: CSVNLAGGNEQFF

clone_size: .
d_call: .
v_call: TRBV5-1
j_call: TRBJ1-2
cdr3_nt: TGCGCCAGCAGCTTGGCCGGAGGACAGCCTTTAGGGGGCTACACCTTC
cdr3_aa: CASSLAGGQPLGGYTF